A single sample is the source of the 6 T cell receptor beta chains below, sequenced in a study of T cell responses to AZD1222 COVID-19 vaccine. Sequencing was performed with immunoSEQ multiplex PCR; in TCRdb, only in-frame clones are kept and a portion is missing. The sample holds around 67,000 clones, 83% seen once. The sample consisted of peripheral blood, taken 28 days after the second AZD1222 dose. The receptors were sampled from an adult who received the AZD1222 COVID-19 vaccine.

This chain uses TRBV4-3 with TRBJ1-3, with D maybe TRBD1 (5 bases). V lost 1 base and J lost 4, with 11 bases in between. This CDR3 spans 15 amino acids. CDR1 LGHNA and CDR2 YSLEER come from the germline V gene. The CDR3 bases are TGCGCCAGCAGCCAAGTACGGGGCTCCGGAAACACCATATATTTT. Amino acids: CASSQVRGSGNTIYF.

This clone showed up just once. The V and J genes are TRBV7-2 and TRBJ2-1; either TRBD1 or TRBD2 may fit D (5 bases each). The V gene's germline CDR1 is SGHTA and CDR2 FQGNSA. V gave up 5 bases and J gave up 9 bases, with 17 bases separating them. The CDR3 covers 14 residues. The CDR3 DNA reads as TGTGCCAGCAGCCTATCCGGGACGTCGGGTGAGCAGTTCTTC. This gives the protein CASSLSGTSGEQFF.

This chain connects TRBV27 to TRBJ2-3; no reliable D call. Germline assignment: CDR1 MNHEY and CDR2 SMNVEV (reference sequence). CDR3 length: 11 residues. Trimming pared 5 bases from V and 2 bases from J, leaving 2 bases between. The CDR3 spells CASSNTDTQYF. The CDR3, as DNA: TGTGCCAGCAGTAACACAGATACGCAGTATTTT.

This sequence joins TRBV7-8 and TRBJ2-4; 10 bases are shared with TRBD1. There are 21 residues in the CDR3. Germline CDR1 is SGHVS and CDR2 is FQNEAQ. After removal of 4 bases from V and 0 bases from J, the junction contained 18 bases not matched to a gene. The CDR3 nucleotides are TGTGCCAGCAGCTCCCAATCCCGGGGACAGGGGCGAATACTAGCCAAAAACATTCAGTACTTC. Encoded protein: CASSSQSRGQGRILAKNIQYF.

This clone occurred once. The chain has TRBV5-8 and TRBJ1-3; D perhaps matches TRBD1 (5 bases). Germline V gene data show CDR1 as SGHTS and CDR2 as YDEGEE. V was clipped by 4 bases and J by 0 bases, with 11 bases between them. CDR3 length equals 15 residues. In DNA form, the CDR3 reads TGTGCCAGCAGCGACGGGACCTTCTCTGGAAACACCATATATTTT. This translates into CASSDGTFSGNTIYF.

This CDR3 reads CATSRENRANQPQHF. The CDR3 coding sequence is TGTGCCACCAGCAGAGAAAACAGGGCCAATCAGCCCCAGCATTTT. V is TRBV15 and J is TRBJ1-5; a possible D gene is TRBD1 (6 bases). The ends were cut back, 0 bases at V and 3 bases at J, with 9 bases in the middle. CDR1 and CDR2 from the germline V gene are LNHNV and YYDKDF (reference sequence). The CDR3 has 15 amino acids. Drawing the rest from reference TRBV15 and TRBJ1-5, the complete variable domain is DAMVIQNPRYQVTQFGKPVTLSCSQTLNHNVMYWYQQKSSQAPKLLFHYYDKDFNNEADTPDNFQSRRPNTSFCFLDIRSPGLGDTAMYLCATSRENRANQPQHFGDGTRLSIL.